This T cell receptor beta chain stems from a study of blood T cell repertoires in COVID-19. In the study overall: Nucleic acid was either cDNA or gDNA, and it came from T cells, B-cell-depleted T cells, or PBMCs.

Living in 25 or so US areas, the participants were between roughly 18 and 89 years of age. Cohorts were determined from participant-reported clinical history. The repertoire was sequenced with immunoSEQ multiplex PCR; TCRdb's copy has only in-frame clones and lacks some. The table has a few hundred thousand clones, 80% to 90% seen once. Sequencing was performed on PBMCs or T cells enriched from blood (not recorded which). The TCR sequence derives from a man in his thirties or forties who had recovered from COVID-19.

The CDR3 loop is CASSQNRGRKEQYF. For the CDR3, the DNA is TGTGCCAGCAGCCAGAACAGGGGGCGAAAGGAGCAGTACTTC. The chain joins TRBV6-5 to TRBJ2-7; 9 nucleotides agree with TRBD1. With V trimmed by 6 bases and J by 7 bases, 10 bases remained unmatched. CDR3 length: 14 residues. Germline assignment: CDR1 MNHEY and CDR2 SVGAGI.